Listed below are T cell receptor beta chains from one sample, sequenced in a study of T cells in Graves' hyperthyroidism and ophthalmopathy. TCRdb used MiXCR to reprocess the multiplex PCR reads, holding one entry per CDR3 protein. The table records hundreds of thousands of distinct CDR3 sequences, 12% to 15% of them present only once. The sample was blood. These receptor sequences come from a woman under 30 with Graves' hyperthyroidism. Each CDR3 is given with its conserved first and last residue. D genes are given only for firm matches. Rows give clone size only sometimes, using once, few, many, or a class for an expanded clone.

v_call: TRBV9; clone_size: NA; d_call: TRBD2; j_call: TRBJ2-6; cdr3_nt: TGTGCCAGCAGCGTAGCCCCTAGCGGGAAGTCTGGGGCCAACGTCCTGACTTTC; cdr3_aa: CASSVAPSGKSGANVLTF
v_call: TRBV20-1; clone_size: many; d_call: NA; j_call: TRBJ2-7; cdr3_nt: TGCAGTGCTAGGCAGTCGATACCTAGGGAGCAGTACTTC; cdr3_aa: CSARQSIPREQYF
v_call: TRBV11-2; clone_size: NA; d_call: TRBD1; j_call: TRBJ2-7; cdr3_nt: TGTGCCAGCAGCCTCGTTTGGACGCCGGGACAGGGCTACGAGCAGTACTTC; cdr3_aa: CASSLVWTPGQGYEQYF
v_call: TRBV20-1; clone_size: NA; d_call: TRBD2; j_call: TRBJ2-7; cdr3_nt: TGCAGTGCTAGTAGGCTAGCGGGAGGGCAGCAGTACTTC; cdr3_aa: CSASRLAGGQQYF
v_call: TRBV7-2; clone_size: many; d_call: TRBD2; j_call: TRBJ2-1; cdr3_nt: TGTGCCAGCAGCTTTAGCGGGAGTCGCCACAATGAGCAGTTCTTC; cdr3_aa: CASSFSGSRHNEQFF
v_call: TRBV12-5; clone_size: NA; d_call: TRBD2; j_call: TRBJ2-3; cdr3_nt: TGTGCTAGTGGCCAAGGCGGGAGGACCCCTGGAGATACGCAGTATTTT; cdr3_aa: CASGQGGRTPGDTQYF
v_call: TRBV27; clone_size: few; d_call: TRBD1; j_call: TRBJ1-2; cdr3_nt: TGTGCCAGCAGTTTATGGGACCGACAGGGCGACTACTATGGCTACACCTTC; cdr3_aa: CASSLWDRQGDYYGYTF
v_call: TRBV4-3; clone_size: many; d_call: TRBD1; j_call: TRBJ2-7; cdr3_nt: TGCGCCAGCAGCCAAACCTGGGACAGGGGGAACTACGAGCAGTACTTC; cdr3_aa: CASSQTWDRGNYEQYF
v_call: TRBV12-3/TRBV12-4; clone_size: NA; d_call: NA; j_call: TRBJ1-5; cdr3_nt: TGTGCCAGCAGTTTCGGGGGAGTGAATCAGCCCCAGCATTTT; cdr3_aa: CASSFGGVNQPQHF
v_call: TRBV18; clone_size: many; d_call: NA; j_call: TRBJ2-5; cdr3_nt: TGTGCCAGCTCACCTCCCAGCGGCCAAGAGACCCAGTACTTC; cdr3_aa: CASSPPSGQETQYF
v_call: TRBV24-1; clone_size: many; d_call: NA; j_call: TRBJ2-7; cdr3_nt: TGTGCCACCAGTGACGACAGAGATGCAGACGAGCAGTACTTC; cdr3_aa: CATSDDRDADEQYF
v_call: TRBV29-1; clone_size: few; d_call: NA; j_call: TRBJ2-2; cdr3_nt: TGCAGCGCTGCCGAAATGACGGGGGACGGGGAGCTGTTTTTT; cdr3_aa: CSAAEMTGDGELFF
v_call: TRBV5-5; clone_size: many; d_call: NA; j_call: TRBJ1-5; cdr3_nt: TGTGCCAGCAGCGCTCGACAGGGCAATCAGCCCCAGCATTTT; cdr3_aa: CASSARQGNQPQHF
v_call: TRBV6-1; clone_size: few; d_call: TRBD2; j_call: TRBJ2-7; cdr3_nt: TGTGCCAGCAGCGCTTGGATTAGCGGGACCTACGAGCAGTACTTC; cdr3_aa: CASSAWISGTYEQYF
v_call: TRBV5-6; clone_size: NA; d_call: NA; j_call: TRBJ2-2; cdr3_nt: TGTGCCAGCAGCCCACAGATCCCGGGACCGGGGAACACCGGGGAGCTGTTTTTT; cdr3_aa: CASSPQIPGPGNTGELFF
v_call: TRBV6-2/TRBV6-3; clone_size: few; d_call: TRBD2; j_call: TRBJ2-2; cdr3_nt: TGTGCCAGCAGTCGCCCGCGACTAGCGGGAGGGCCATTCACCGGGGAGCTGTTTTTT; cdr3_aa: CASSRPRLAGGPFTGELFF
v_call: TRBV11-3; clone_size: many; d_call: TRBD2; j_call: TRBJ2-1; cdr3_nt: TGTGCCAGCAGCTTATCTCGCGGGAGAGGTTCCCTGCTTAATGAGCAGTTCTTC; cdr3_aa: CASSLSRGRGSLLNEQFF
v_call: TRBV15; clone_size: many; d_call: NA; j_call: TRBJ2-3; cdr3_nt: TGTGCCACCAGCACCGGGACTAGCACAGATACGCAGTATTTT; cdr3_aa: CATSTGTSTDTQYF
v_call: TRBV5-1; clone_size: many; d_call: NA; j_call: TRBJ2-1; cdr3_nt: TGCGCCAGCAGTAATGTCGGGGGAGGTAACAATGAGCAGTTCTTC; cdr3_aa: CASSNVGGGNNEQFF
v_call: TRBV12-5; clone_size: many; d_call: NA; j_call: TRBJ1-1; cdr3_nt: TGTGCTAGTGGTTTGGCCACGGGGTGGGACACTGAAGCTTTCTTT; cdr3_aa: CASGLATGWDTEAFF
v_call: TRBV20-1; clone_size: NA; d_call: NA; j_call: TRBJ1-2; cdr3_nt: TGCAGTGCTATTGAATGGGGCTACACCTTC; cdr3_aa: CSAIEWGYTF
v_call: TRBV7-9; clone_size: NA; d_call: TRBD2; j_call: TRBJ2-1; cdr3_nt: TGTGCCAGCAGCTCCTCCGGGAGGGGAGGTGAGCAGTTCTTC; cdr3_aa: CASSSSGRGGEQFF